This is a list of T cell receptor beta chains from one sample in a study of CD8 T cells in Susac syndrome. TCRdb re-derived calls from the immunoSEQ multiplex PCR reads in MiXCR, one entry per CDR3 protein. The profile shows approximately 110,000 distinct CDR3 sequences, more than 90% of them singletons. Sequenced material: CD4+ T cells from PBMCs. The receptors here all came from a human donor in good health. Both conserved end residues are part of each CDR3. The order of the fields is V gene, J gene, clone size, D gene, CDR3 DNA, CDR3 protein. D genes are given only for firm matches. The size of a clone is reported for some rows only, either as once, few or many, or as a class for expanded clones.

v_call: TRBV9; j_call: TRBJ1-1; clone_size: few; d_call: TRBD1; cdr3_nt: TGTGCCAGCAGCTCTGGGGTTTCGCCCCAGGGGGGTGAAGCTTTCTTT; cdr3_aa: CASSSGVSPQGGEAFF
v_call: TRBV27; j_call: TRBJ2-6; clone_size: -; d_call: -; cdr3_nt: TGTGCCAGCAGTTTATTTCAGGCAGGGGCCAACGTCCTGACTTTC; cdr3_aa: CASSLFQAGANVLTF
v_call: TRBV9; j_call: TRBJ2-1; clone_size: -; d_call: TRBD1; cdr3_nt: TGTGCCAGCAGCGGAGGGGGGGACAGGGGTTCGGTTGAGCAGTTCTTC; cdr3_aa: CASSGGGDRGSVEQFF
v_call: TRBV7-9; j_call: TRBJ1-4; clone_size: -; d_call: TRBD1; cdr3_nt: TGTGCCAGCAGCCCTGGGCAGGGGGCTAGTGAAAAACTGTTTTTT; cdr3_aa: CASSPGQGASEKLFF
v_call: TRBV3-1; j_call: TRBJ2-1; clone_size: -; d_call: -; cdr3_nt: TGTGCCAGCAGCCAATGGGACCGCCGTCCAAACAATGAGCAGTTCTTC; cdr3_aa: CASSQWDRRPNNEQFF
v_call: TRBV29-1; j_call: TRBJ2-1; clone_size: -; d_call: -; cdr3_nt: TGCAGCGTTGGAGTATATGAGCAGTTCTTC; cdr3_aa: CSVGVYEQFF
v_call: TRBV6-5; j_call: TRBJ1-1; clone_size: -; d_call: -; cdr3_nt: TGTGCCAGCAGTTATTCCGACCAACGAACCACTGAAGCTTTCTTT; cdr3_aa: CASSYSDQRTTEAFF
v_call: TRBV14; j_call: TRBJ2-7; clone_size: -; d_call: -; cdr3_nt: TGTGCCAGCAGCCGATCCCTTCAGGGGTCCTACGAGCAGTACTTC; cdr3_aa: CASSRSLQGSYEQYF
v_call: TRBV14; j_call: TRBJ2-1; clone_size: -; d_call: -; cdr3_nt: TGTGCCAGCAGCCAAGCGCACAGCGGGCTTTACAATGAGCAGTTCTTC; cdr3_aa: CASSQAHSGLYNEQFF
v_call: TRBV5-4; j_call: TRBJ1-3; clone_size: -; d_call: TRBD1; cdr3_nt: TGTGCCAGCAGCTTAGGACAGGGGGCGCCCGGAAACACCATATATTTT; cdr3_aa: CASSLGQGAPGNTIYF
v_call: TRBV6-6; j_call: TRBJ2-1; clone_size: -; d_call: -; cdr3_nt: TGTGCCAGCAGTTACGAGGGCTCAGGACGAGAGCAGTTCTTC; cdr3_aa: CASSYEGSGREQFF
v_call: TRBV4-1; j_call: TRBJ2-6; clone_size: -; d_call: TRBD1; cdr3_nt: TGCGCCAGCAGCCAAGATCGCAACCAGGGGGCTGGGGCCAACGTCCTGACTTTC; cdr3_aa: CASSQDRNQGAGANVLTF
v_call: TRBV20-1; j_call: TRBJ2-1; clone_size: -; d_call: -; cdr3_nt: TGCAGTGCCCCTCAGACAGGATACAATGAGCAGTTCTTC; cdr3_aa: CSAPQTGYNEQFF